Below are 14 T cell receptor beta chains sequenced from a single sample in a study of T cell clones after liver transplantation. Libraries were prepared by immunoSEQ multiplex PCR; TCRdb keeps only in-frame clonotypes and omits some of them. The data hold some 11,000 clones, with roughly 70% observed a single time. The specimen comprised CD4+ T cells from blood, sampled 30 to 34 months after liver transplant. The receptor set was obtained from a human patient who received a liver transplant. Some T cells may originate from the graft donor.

The rearrangement links TRBV19 to TRBJ1-3; no definite D call. Looked up from germline, CDR1 is LNHDA and CDR2 is SQIVND (reference sequence). V lost 5 bases and J lost 6, with 14 bases in between. This CDR3 contains 14 residues. CDR3 coding DNA: TGTGCCAGTAGTGTCGGGATCTTGGAAAACACCATATATTTT. Protein sequence: CASSVGILENTIYF.

V usage is TRBV6-6 and J usage is TRBJ2-7; 11 positions agree with TRBD2. The CDR3 is 14 residues long. CDR1 is MNHNY, CDR2 SVGAGI, per germline (reference sequence). Unmatched junction bases numbered 7, after V lost 3 bases and J lost 9 bases. The CDR3 DNA sequence: TGTGCCAGCAGTTATCCTAGCGGGAGGCCAGGGCAGTACGTC. It translates to CASSYPSGRPGQYV.

This chain joins TRBV6-1 and TRBJ2-5; 11 nucleotides match TRBD1. The CDR3 is 14 amino acids. V gave up 6 bases and J gave up 5 bases; unmatched junction bases: 5. Germline V gene data show CDR1 as MNHNS and CDR2 as SASEGT. Here the CDR3 DNA reads TGTGCCAGCAGGCGGGACAGGGGGGTTGAGACCCAGTACTTC. Translated: CASRRDRGVETQYF.

This chain links TRBV2 with TRBJ2-4, with TRBD2 matching over 14 bases. Per the germline V gene, CDR1 is SNHLY and CDR2 is FYNNEI. Germline trimming cut 8 bases from V and 1 base from J; bases unmatched to any gene: 7. The CDR3 runs to 17 residues. This chain's CDR3 is CASVSTSGGAAKNIQYF. The CDR3 DNA reads TGTGCCAGCGTATCGACTAGCGGGGGGGCGGCCAAAAACATTCAGTACTTC. Based on the CDR3 plus reference TRBV2 and TRBJ2-4, the full variable domain is EPEVTQTPSHQVTQMGQEVILRCVPISNHLYFYWYRQILGQKVEFLVSFYNNEISEKSEIFDDQFSVERPDGSNFTLKIRSTKLEDSAMYFCASVSTSGGAAKNIQYFGAGTRLSVL.

This clone qualifies as medium-sized. The chain employs TRBV2 and TRBJ1-1; 12 bases are shared with TRBD1. Germline CDR1 is SNHLY and CDR2 is FYNNEI. Losses at the gene ends were 7 bases for V and 5 bases for J; bases not matched to a gene: 8. There are 15 residues in the CDR3. The chain's CDR3 is CASNRDRGLRTEAFF. The CDR3, as DNA: TGTGCCAGCAACCGGGACAGGGGGCTCAGGACTGAAGCTTTCTTT. Together with reference TRBV2 and TRBJ1-1, the CDR3 gives the full variable domain: EPEVTQTPSHQVTQMGQEVILRCVPISNHLYFYWYRQILGQKVEFLVSFYNNEISEKSEIFDDQFSVERPDGSNFTLKIRSTKLEDSAMYFCASNRDRGLRTEAFFGQGTRLTVV.

V usage is TRBV28 and J usage is TRBJ2-1, with D maybe TRBD1 (6 bases). Per germline, CDR1 MDHEN and CDR2 SYDVKM. The CDR3 contains 14 residues. V gave up 3 bases and J gave up 7 bases, with 13 bases separating them. This chain's CDR3 is CASSFITGWNEQFF. CDR3 DNA sequence: TGTGCCAGCAGTTTTATCACAGGGTGGAATGAGCAGTTCTTC.

V and J are TRBV14 and TRBJ2-2; the D is unclear. The CDR3 spans 13 residues. V lost 4 bases and J lost 7, with 10 bases in between. The germline V gene has CDR1 SGHDN and CDR2 FVKESK. This CDR3 reads CASSPTSGGELFF. The CDR3 nucleotides read TGTGCCAGCAGCCCCACTTCTGGCGGGGAGCTGTTTTTT.

CDR3 coding DNA: TGTGCCAGCAGATCCCTACTAGCCGAGGGCACAGATACGCAGTATTTT. Residues: CASRSLLAEGTDTQYF. The V and J genes are TRBV28 and TRBJ2-3, with a tentative D call TRBD2 (6 bases). Germline V gene data show CDR1 as MDHEN and CDR2 as SYDVKM. With 6 bases removed from V and 1 base from J, the gap between germline ends came to 17 bases. CDR3 length: 16 amino acids. Full variable domain (remainder filled in from reference TRBV28 and TRBJ2-3): DVKVTQSSRYLVKRTGEKVFLECVQDMDHENMFWYRQDPGLGLRLIYFSYDVKMKEKGDIPEGYSVSREKKERFSLILESASTNQTSMYLCASRSLLAEGTDTQYFGPGTRLTVL.

CDR3 in DNA: TGTGCCAGCAGCCTGACCAGGGGAGGTGAGCAGTTCTTC. Amino acid sequence: CASSLTRGGEQFF. This rearrangement joins TRBV27 to TRBJ2-1, with D tentatively TRBD1 or TRBD2 (6 bases each). The CDR3 is 13 amino acids. CDR1 is MNHEY, CDR2 SMNVEV, per germline (reference sequence). V lost 6 bases to trimming and J lost 9 bases, with 15 bases between them.

The V and J genes are TRBV30 and TRBJ1-6, with D unresolved. Germline V lookup: CDR1 GTSNPN, CDR2 SVGIG (reference sequence). This CDR3 is 14 amino acids long. Trimming stripped 4 bases from V and 7 bases from J, with 14 bases between. This CDR3 reads CAWTLFLSNSPLHF. The CDR3 nucleotides are TGTGCCTGGACCCTATTCCTGTCGAATTCACCCCTCCACTTT. The full variable domain, with the rest looked up from reference TRBV30 and TRBJ1-6, is SQTIHQWPATLVQPVGSPLSLECTVEGTSNPNLYWYRQAAGRGLQLLFYSVGIGQISSEVPQNLSASRPQDRQFILSSKKLLLSDSGFYLCAWTLFLSNSPLHFGNGTRLTVT.

The rearrangement joins TRBV4-1 to TRBJ2-7; no firm D call. This CDR3 is 17 amino acids long. The germline gives CDR1 MGHRA, CDR2 YSYEKL. V gave up 1 base and J gave up 2 bases, with 18 bases separating them. In nucleotides, the CDR3 is TGCGCCAGCAGCCAAGGATTTGAGGCGGAAGTTACCTACGAGCAGTACTTC. Residues: CASSQGFEAEVTYEQYF.

This chain uses TRBV11-2 with TRBJ2-3, with D perhaps matching TRBD2 (7 bases). Germline values: CDR1 SGHAT, CDR2 FQNNGV. V shed 5 bases and J shed 6 bases, with 9 bases lying between them. This CDR3 has 12 amino acids. CDR3 region: CASSGGADTQYF. The DNA for the CDR3 is TGTGCCAGCAGCGGGGGGGCCGATACGCAGTATTTT.

As DNA, the CDR3 is TGTGCCAGTAGTATAGAGGTGTCTGTTTACAATGAGCAGTTCTTC. It translates to CASSIEVSVYNEQFF. The V call is TRBV19, the J call TRBJ2-1; D unresolved. The CDR3 is made up of 15 amino acids. In germline, CDR1 is LNHDA, CDR2 SQIVND (reference sequence). Deletions cut 0 bases from V and 4 bases from J, with 10 bases between.

The J gene is TRBJ2-3, the V gene TRBV7-9; 8 bases are shared with TRBD1. With V trimmed by 3 bases and J by 4 bases, 12 bases remained unmatched. Germline values: CDR1 SEHNR, CDR2 FQNEAQ (reference sequence). The CDR3 totals 17 residues. The CDR3 is CASSLASGTGRADTQYF. CDR3 DNA sequence: TGTGCCAGCAGCTTGGCCTCCGGGACAGGCCGGGCAGATACGCAGTATTTT.